This entry concerns a single T cell receptor beta chain. Its target is not known. The record originates from a study of Ad26.COV2.S vaccination and SARS-CoV-2 variants. Study in general: Intramuscular Ad26.COV2.S doses were given once or twice, 56 days apart. Findings and caveats of the study: Substantial breadth was reportedly displayed by spike-specific CD8+ and CD4+ T cell responses after vaccination.

Treatment: over 15 received Ad26.COV2.S at low or high dose, single or two shots; roughly five received placebo; per-sample allocation not given. Vaccine and placebo recipients were sampled on day 63 after the first injection. What was given as vaccine was an Ad26 vector encoding Wuhan-strain SARS-CoV-2 spike. Profiled with immunoSEQ multiplex PCR; TCRdb holds only in-frame clones, not every one. The sample lists roughly 420,000 clones, approximately 87% occurring once. CDR1 and CDR2 from the germline V gene are MNHNS and SASEGT. The CDR3 extends over 15 amino acids. V was shortened by 0 bases and J by 5 bases, with 11 bases between the two germline ends.

The genes are TRBV6-1 and TRBJ2-1; a possible D gene is TRBD2 (7 bases). The clonotype was recovered from a person between 18 and 59 years old who received the Ad26.COV2.S COVID-19 vaccine or a placebo. The material was peripheral blood, obtained in a trial of Ad26.COV2.S vaccine versus placebo. In DNA, the CDR3 is TGTGCCAGCAGTGAAGCCTCGGGGGGCCACAATGAGCAGTTCTTC. This encodes CASSEASGGHNEQFF.